What follows is one TCR beta chain and its context. Patients in Seattle were enrolled during active infection, then followed longitudinally. The data originate from a study of blood T cell repertoires in COVID-19. The wider study: COVID-19 samples, acute and convalescent, were from the United States, Italy and Spain.

CDR3 length: 17 residues. Germline assignment: CDR1 GTSNPN and CDR2 SVGIG (reference sequence). With 2 bases clipped from V and 2 bases from J, the junction kept 11 bases outside the gene matches. TCRdb's copy holds only in-frame clones and misses some; the assay was immunoSEQ multiplex PCR. The repertoire has 100,000 to 150,000 clones, around 81% of them found once; the top ten carry about a sixth. The V call is TRBV30, the J call TRBJ2-3, with TRBD1 identical over 9 bases. Specimen: peripheral blood. This TCR was sampled from a man aged 30 to 39 with COVID-19, enrolled during active disease. The CDR3 region is CAWSFYRGQVYTDTQYF. CDR3 in DNA: TGTGCCTGGAGTTTTTACAGGGGGCAGGTCTACACAGATACGCAGTATTTT.